This TCR beta chain was sequenced in a study of blood T cell repertoires in COVID-19. On the study more broadly: The study drew acute and convalescent COVID-19 samples from the United States, Italy and Spain. PBMCs, B-cell-depleted T cells, or T cells provided the cDNA or gDNA that made up the material.

Repertoires were generated with immunoSEQ multiplex PCR, while TCRdb's copy carries only in-frame clones and drops some. Here the sample spans 130,000 to 150,000 clones, 80% to 90% being singletons. CDR3 length equals 14 residues. Trimming removed 0 bases at V and 9 bases at J, with 9 bases between. Germline-derived CDR1 and CDR2 are MNHNY and SVGAGI (reference sequence). Source material: peripheral blood. This receptor was taken from a man in his fifties or sixties who had recovered from COVID-19. The genes are TRBV6-6 and TRBJ1-6; D ambiguous. This CDR3 is CASSYSGEASPLHF. The CDR3 DNA is TGTGCCAGCAGTTACTCGGGTGAGGCTTCACCCCTCCACTTT.